The 14 T cell receptor beta chains given below trace back to one sample, sequenced in a study of cytomegalovirus exposure and HLA in healthy donors. Primers: 60 Vbeta forward and 13 Jbeta reverse. TCRdb keeps only in-frame clones here, not all; method: immunoSEQ multiplex PCR. The sample includes about 55,000 clones, roughly 82% of them seen just once. Sequenced: PBMCs. The origin of the receptors is a man younger than 40 in good health and CMV-seronegative.

This chain uses TRBV2 with TRBJ1-6; no firm D call. V lost 4 bases, J lost 7 bases, and 14 bases lay in between. Per the germline V gene, CDR1 is SNHLY and CDR2 is FYNNEI. This CDR3 has 15 amino acids. The CDR3 coding sequence is TGTGCCAGCAGTGCTTTGAGAAGGAGGAATTCACCCCTCCACTTT. Protein product: CASSALRRRNSPLHF.

The chain links TRBV13 to TRBJ2-7; 8 bases line up with TRBD2. Germline V gives CDR1 PRHDT, CDR2 FYEKMQ (reference sequence). V was pared by 4 bases and J by 1 base, with 9 bases of the junction left unmatched. The CDR3 totals 16 residues. CDR3 sequence: CASSSALVAGSYEQYF. CDR3 sequence (DNA): TGTGCCAGCAGCTCTGCCCTGGTAGCGGGGTCCTACGAGCAGTACTTC.

The chain recombines TRBV7-8 with TRBJ1-3, with TRBD1 identical over 9 bases. V shed 5 bases and J 1 base; nucleotides not matched to a gene: 12. CDR1 SGHVS and CDR2 FQNEAQ come from the germline V gene. The CDR3 totals 18 residues. The CDR3 DNA sequence: TGTGCCAGCAGCCCCCCCCTCGGGACAGGGTTATCTGGAAACACCATATATTTT. Residues: CASSPPLGTGLSGNTIYF.

The V gene is TRBV23-1, the J gene TRBJ2-1; 9 bases align to TRBD2. TRBV23-1 is filed as an ORF, its function uncertain. The CDR3 length is 15 residues. J lost 2 bases, V lost 3 bases, and 2 bases had no gene match. DNA for the CDR3: TGCGCCAGCAGTCATGCGGGAGGGCCCTACAATGAGCAGTTCTTC. Translation gives CASSHAGGPYNEQFF.

The chain carries TRBV6-1 and TRBJ1-2; tentative D call: TRBD1 (6 bases). Trimming left V 4 bases short and J 7 bases short, with 19 bases between. This CDR3 has 15 amino acids. Germline V gene lookup returns CDR1 MNHNS and CDR2 SASEGT. The CDR3 is CASSGGLAGERGYTF. The CDR3 DNA is TGTGCCAGCAGTGGGGGCCTGGCAGGGGAGCGTGGCTACACCTTC.

V gene TRBV5-4 combines with J gene TRBJ2-1, with D tentatively TRBD1 (6 bases). CDR3 length equals 15 residues. The V gene's germline CDR1 is SGHNT and CDR2 YYREEE (reference sequence). V lost 4 bases, J lost 0 bases, and 11 bases lay in between. CDR3 bases: TGTGCCAGCAGCCGGGACACTAGCTCCTACAATGAGCAGTTCTTC. Translated, it gives CASSRDTSSYNEQFF. The full variable domain, rest sourced from reference TRBV5-4 and TRBJ2-1, is ETGVTQSPTHLIKTRGQQVTLRCSSQSGHNTVSWYQQALGQGPQFIFQYYREEENGRGNFPPRFSGLQFPNYSSELNVNALELDDSALYLCASSRDTSSYNEQFFGPGTRLTVL.

This rearrangement joins TRBV18 to TRBJ2-1, with 9 bases identical to TRBD1. J lost 4 bases, V lost 1 base, and 2 bases had no gene match. Germline values: CDR1 KGHSH, CDR2 LQKENI. The CDR3 is 15 residues long. Here the CDR3 reads CASSPRDRDYNEQFF. The CDR3 DNA sequence: TGTGCCAGCTCACCACGGGACAGGGATTACAATGAGCAGTTCTTC.

The chain combines TRBV5-1 with TRBJ2-2, with 11 bases that match TRBD1. The length of the CDR3 is 18 residues. In germline, CDR1 is SGHRS, CDR2 YFSETQ. The V and J ends lost 0 bases and 0 bases, in that order; junction bases with no gene match: 4. The chain's CDR3 is CASSLAGTGGPNTGELFF. As DNA, the CDR3 is TGCGCCAGCAGCTTGGCCGGGACAGGGGGGCCGAACACCGGGGAGCTGTTTTTT.

CDR3 DNA: TGTGCCAGCAGCTTAGCGGGCGGGAGTTCCTACGAGCAGTACTTC. This codes for CASSLAGGSSYEQYF. The chain links TRBV7-6 to TRBJ2-7, with 7 bases that match TRBD2. Germline loops: CDR1 SGHVS, CDR2 FNYEAQ. The trim removed 0 bases at V and 1 base at J, leaving 3 bases unmatched. The CDR3 is 15 residues long.

CDR3 DNA: TGTGCCAGCAGCGCCGGGACAGTTAACACTGAAGCTTTCTTT. It translates to CASSAGTVNTEAFF. The rearrangement uses TRBV6-5 and TRBJ1-1; 7 nucleotides align to TRBD1. The CDR3 has 14 amino acids. V lost 6 bases, J lost 2 bases, and 6 bases stayed unmatched. Germline lookup yields CDR1 MNHEY and CDR2 SVGAGI.

This chain links TRBV10-2 with TRBJ2-4; possibly TRBD2 for D (5 bases). The length of the CDR3 is 13 residues. CDR1 WSHSY and CDR2 SAAADI come from the germline V gene. With 0 bases removed from V and 9 bases from J, the gap between germline ends came to 9 bases. CDR3 DNA sequence: TGCGCCAGCAGTGAGTCGAGGACTTCCATTCAGTACTTC. As protein: CASSESRTSIQYF.

The chain combines TRBV28 with TRBJ1-4; 7 positions match TRBD1. CDR3 length: 14 residues. Looked up from germline, CDR1 is MDHEN and CDR2 is SYDVKM. V lost 5 bases, J lost 7 bases, and 7 bases stayed unmatched. The CDR3 sequence is CASSPGTVAEKLFF. The CDR3 DNA is TGTGCCAGCAGTCCCGGGACAGTGGCTGAAAAACTGTTTTTT.

V gene TRBV5-4 combines with J gene TRBJ2-2; no reliable D call. CDR1 and CDR2 from the germline V gene are SGHNT and YYREEE (reference sequence). This CDR3 has 14 residues. V was cut by 3 bases and J by 5 bases, with 11 bases left in between. CDR3 sequence (DNA): TGTGCCAGCAGCTCCGGAGTTGAGACCGGGGAGCTGTTTTTT. The encoded protein is CASSSGVETGELFF.

The V and J genes are TRBV5-4 and TRBJ1-3; D unresolved. CDR1 and CDR2 from the germline V gene are SGHNT and YYREEE (reference sequence). The CDR3 is made up of 12 amino acids. Trimming took 4 bases from V and 0 from J, leaving 2 bases between them. CDR3 in DNA: TGTGCCAGCAGCCGCTCTGGAAACACCATATATTTT. It codes for CASSRSGNTIYF.